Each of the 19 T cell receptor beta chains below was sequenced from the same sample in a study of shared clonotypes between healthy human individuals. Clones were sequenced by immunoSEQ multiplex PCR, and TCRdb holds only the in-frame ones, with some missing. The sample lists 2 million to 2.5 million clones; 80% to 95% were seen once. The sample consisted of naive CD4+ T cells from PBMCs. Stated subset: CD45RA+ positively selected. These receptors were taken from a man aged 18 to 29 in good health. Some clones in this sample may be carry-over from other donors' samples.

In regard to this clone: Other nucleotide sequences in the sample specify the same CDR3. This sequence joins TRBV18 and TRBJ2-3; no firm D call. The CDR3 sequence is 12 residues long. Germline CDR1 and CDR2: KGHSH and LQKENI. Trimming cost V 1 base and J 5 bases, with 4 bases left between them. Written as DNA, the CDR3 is TGTGCCAGCTCACCACGTCTAGATACGCAGTATTTT. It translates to CASSPRLDTQYF.

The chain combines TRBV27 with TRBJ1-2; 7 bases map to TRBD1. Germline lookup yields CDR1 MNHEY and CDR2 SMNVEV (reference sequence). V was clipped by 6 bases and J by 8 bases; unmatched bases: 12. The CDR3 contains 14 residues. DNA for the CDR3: TGTGCCAGCAGACCCTATACAGGGACAGAGGGCTACACCTTC. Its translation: CASRPYTGTEGYTF.

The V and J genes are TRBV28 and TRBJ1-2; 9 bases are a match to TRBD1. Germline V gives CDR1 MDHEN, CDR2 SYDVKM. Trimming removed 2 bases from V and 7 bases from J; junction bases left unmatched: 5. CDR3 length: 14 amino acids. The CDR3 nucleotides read TGTGCCAGCAGTTTAACAGGGGGCGTGCTTGGCTACACCTTC. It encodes CASSLTGGVLGYTF.

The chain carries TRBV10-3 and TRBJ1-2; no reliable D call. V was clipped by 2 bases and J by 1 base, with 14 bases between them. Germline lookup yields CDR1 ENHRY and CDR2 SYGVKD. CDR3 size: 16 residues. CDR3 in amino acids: CAISEPPNGLNYGYTF. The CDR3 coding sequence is TGTGCCATCAGTGAGCCCCCCAACGGGCTTAACTATGGCTACACCTTC.

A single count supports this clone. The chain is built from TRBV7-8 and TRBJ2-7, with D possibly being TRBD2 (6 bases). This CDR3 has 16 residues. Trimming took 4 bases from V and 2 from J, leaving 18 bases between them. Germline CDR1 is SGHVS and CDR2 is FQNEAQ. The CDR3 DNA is TGTGCCAGCAGCTCAATGCGGGGCGGGAAGACCTACGAGCAGTACTTC. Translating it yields CASSSMRGGKTYEQYF.

The CDR3 DNA sequence: TGTGCCAGCAGCCCCCATGAAGAAGCTTTCTTT. Amino acid sequence: CASSPHEEAFF. This chain uses TRBV7-2 with TRBJ1-1; D unresolved. CDR1 SGHTA and CDR2 FQGNSA come from the germline V gene. The CDR3 spans 11 residues. The V end was cut by 5 bases, the J end by 8 bases, with 9 bases between.

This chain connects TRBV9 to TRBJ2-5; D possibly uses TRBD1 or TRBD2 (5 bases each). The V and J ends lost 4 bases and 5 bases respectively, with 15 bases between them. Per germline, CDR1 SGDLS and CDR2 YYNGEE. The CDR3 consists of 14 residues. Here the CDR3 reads CASSKTGTGETQYF. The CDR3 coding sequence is TGTGCCAGCAGCAAAACGGGGACGGGGGAGACCCAGTACTTC.

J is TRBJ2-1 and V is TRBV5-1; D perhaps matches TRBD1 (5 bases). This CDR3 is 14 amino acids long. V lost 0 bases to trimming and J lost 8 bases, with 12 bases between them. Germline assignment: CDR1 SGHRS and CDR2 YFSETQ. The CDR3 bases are TGCGCCAGCAGCTTGGCGGACCCACAGGATGAGCAGTTCTTC. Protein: CASSLADPQDEQFF.

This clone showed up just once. The CDR3 DNA reads as TGTGCCTGGAGTTGGACTAGCGTCTACAATGAGCAGTTCTTC. It specifies CAWSWTSVYNEQFF. V gene TRBV30 combines with J gene TRBJ2-1; 9 nucleotides line up with TRBD2. Germline-derived CDR1 and CDR2 are GTSNPN and SVGIG (reference sequence). The CDR3 sequence is 14 residues long. After removal of 2 bases from V and 3 bases from J, the junction contained 2 bases not matched to a gene.

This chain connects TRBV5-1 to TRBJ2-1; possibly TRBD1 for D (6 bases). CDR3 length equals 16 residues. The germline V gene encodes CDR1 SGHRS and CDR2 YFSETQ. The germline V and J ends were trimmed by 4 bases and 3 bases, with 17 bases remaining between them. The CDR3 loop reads CASSLQTGRYYNEQFF. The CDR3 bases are TGCGCCAGCAGCCTCCAGACAGGACGATACTACAATGAGCAGTTCTTC.

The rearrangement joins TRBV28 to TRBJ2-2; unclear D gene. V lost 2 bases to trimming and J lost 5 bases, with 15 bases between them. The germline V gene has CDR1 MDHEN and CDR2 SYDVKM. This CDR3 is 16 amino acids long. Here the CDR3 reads CASSLPPPTTTGELFF. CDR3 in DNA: TGTGCCAGCAGTTTACCCCCCCCGACAACAACCGGGGAGCTGTTTTTT.

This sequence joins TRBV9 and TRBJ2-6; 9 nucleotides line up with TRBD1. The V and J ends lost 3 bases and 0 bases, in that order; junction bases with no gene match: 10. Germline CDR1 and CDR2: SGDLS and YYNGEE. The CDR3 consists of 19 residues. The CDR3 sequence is CASSAVTGQGFSGANVLTF. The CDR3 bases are TGTGCCAGCAGCGCAGTCACGGGACAGGGATTCTCTGGGGCCAACGTCCTGACTTTC.

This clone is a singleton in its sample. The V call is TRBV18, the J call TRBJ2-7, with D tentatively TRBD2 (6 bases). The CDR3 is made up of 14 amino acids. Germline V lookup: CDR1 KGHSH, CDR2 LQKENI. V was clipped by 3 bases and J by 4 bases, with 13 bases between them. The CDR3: CASSPAGTRYEQYF. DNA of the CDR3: TGTGCCAGCTCACCCGCGGGAACGAGGTACGAGCAGTACTTC.

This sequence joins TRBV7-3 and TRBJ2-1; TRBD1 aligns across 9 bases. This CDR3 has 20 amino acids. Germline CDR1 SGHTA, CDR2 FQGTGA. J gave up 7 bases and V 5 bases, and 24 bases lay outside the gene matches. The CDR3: CASSRRRTGEGGHIGNEQFF. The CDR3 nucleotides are TGTGCCAGCAGCAGACGACGGACAGGGGAAGGGGGACACATTGGAAATGAGCAGTTCTTC.

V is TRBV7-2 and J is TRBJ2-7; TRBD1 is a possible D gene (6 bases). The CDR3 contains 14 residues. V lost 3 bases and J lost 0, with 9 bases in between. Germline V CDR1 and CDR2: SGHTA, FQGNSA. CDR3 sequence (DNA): TGTGCCAGCAGCTTCCAGGGGAACTCCTACGAGCAGTACTTC. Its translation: CASSFQGNSYEQYF.

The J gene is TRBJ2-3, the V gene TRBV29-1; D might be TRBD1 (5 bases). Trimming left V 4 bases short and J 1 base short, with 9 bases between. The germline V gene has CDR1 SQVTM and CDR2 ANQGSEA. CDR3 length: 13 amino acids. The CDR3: CSVVGRGTDTQYF. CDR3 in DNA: TGCAGCGTTGTGGGCAGGGGCACAGATACGCAGTATTTT.

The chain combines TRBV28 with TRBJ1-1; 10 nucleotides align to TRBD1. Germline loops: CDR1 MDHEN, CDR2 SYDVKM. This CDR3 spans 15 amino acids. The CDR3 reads CVAIPGTGVRTEAFF. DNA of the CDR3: TGTGTCGCCATTCCCGGGACAGGGGTTCGGACTGAAGCTTTCTTT.

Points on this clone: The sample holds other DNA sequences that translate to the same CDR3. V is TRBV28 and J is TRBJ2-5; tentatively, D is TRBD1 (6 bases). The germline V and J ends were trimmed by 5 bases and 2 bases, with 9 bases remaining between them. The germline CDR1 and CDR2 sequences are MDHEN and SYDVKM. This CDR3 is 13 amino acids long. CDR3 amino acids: CASSPGQQETQYF. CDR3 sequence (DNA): TGTGCCAGCAGTCCAGGACAGCAAGAGACCCAGTACTTC.

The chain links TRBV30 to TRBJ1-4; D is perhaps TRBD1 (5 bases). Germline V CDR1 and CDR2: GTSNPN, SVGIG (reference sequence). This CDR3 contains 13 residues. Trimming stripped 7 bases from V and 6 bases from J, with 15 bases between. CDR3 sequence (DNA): TGTGCCTACAACCGACAGCCTCATGAAAAACTGTTTTTT. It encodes CAYNRQPHEKLFF.